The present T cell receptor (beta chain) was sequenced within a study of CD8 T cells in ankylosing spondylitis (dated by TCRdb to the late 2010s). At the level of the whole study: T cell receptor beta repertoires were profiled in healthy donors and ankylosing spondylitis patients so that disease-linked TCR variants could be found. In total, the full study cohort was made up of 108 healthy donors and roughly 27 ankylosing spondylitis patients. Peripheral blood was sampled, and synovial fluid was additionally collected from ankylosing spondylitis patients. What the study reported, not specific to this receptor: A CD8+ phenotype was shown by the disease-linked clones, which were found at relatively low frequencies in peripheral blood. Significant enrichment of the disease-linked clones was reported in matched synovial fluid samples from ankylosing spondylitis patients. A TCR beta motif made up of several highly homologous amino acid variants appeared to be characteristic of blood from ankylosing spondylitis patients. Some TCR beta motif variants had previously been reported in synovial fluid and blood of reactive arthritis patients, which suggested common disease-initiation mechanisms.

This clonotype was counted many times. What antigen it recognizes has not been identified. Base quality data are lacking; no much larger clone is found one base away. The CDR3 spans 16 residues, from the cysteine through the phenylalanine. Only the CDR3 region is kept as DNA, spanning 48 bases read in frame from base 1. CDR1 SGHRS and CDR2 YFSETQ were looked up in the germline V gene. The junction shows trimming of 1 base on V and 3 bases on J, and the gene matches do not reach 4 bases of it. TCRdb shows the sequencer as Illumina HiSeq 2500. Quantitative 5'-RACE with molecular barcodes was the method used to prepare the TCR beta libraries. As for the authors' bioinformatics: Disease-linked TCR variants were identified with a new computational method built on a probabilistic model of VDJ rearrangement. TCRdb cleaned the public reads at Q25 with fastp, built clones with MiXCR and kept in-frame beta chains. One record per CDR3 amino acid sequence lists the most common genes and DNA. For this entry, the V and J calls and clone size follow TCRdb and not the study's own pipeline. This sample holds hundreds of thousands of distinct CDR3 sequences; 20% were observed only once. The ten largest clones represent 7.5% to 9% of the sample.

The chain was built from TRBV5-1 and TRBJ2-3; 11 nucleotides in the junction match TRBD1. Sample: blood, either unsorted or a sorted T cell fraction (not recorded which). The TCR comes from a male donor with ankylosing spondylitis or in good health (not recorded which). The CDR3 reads CASSLWGTGGTDTQYF. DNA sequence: TGCGCCAGCAGCTTGTGGGGGACAGGGGGAACAGATACGCAGTATTTT.